This TCR beta chain was obtained from a study of early T cells in non-severe SARS-CoV-2 infection. V was shortened by 8 bases and J by 2 bases, with 16 bases between the two germline ends. The CDR3 contains 14 residues. Germline CDR1 SGHTA, CDR2 FQGNSA. Individual cDNA molecules were tagged with unique molecular identifiers. One entry per CDR3 protein, called by TCRdb with MiXCR from the 5' RACE reads. The sample consists of about 50,000 distinct CDR3 sequences, 6.2% of them appearing once. The sequences come from whole blood, collected at baseline. The receptor was isolated from an adult who was a healthcare worker with PCR-confirmed SARS-CoV-2 infection or an uninfected control (not recorded which). The rearrangement joins TRBV7-2 to TRBJ2-7; D might be TRBD2 (6 bases). CDR3 residues: CASQRRRGTYEQYF. CDR3 DNA: TGTGCCAGCCAGAGACGGAGGGGTACCTACGAGCAGTACTTC.